This TCR beta chain was found in a study of shared clonotypes between healthy human individuals. Findings of the study overall: It was anticipated that sequencing depth would influence how many clonotypes donors shared. With a handful of donors compared, around 5.4% of naive CD4 clonotypes were shared.

From germline, CDR1 is ENHRY and CDR2 SYGVKD. J gave up 5 bases and V 10 bases, and 4 bases lay outside the gene matches. This CDR3 comprises 13 residues. The protocol was immunoSEQ multiplex PCR, while the TCRdb copy is restricted to in-frame clones and leaves out a portion. The data hold roughly 2.4 million clones, with more than 90% observed a single time. Regarding this clone: What it recognizes is unknown.

This sequence joins TRBV10-3 and TRBJ2-1; 11 nucleotides line up with TRBD2. Sequenced input: naive CD4+ T cells sorted from blood. Noted subset: CD45RA+ positively selected. The source is a young man in good health. Written as DNA, the CDR3 is TGTGCCACCGGGACTAGCGGAAACAATGAGCAGTTCTTC. It translates to CATGTSGNNEQFF.